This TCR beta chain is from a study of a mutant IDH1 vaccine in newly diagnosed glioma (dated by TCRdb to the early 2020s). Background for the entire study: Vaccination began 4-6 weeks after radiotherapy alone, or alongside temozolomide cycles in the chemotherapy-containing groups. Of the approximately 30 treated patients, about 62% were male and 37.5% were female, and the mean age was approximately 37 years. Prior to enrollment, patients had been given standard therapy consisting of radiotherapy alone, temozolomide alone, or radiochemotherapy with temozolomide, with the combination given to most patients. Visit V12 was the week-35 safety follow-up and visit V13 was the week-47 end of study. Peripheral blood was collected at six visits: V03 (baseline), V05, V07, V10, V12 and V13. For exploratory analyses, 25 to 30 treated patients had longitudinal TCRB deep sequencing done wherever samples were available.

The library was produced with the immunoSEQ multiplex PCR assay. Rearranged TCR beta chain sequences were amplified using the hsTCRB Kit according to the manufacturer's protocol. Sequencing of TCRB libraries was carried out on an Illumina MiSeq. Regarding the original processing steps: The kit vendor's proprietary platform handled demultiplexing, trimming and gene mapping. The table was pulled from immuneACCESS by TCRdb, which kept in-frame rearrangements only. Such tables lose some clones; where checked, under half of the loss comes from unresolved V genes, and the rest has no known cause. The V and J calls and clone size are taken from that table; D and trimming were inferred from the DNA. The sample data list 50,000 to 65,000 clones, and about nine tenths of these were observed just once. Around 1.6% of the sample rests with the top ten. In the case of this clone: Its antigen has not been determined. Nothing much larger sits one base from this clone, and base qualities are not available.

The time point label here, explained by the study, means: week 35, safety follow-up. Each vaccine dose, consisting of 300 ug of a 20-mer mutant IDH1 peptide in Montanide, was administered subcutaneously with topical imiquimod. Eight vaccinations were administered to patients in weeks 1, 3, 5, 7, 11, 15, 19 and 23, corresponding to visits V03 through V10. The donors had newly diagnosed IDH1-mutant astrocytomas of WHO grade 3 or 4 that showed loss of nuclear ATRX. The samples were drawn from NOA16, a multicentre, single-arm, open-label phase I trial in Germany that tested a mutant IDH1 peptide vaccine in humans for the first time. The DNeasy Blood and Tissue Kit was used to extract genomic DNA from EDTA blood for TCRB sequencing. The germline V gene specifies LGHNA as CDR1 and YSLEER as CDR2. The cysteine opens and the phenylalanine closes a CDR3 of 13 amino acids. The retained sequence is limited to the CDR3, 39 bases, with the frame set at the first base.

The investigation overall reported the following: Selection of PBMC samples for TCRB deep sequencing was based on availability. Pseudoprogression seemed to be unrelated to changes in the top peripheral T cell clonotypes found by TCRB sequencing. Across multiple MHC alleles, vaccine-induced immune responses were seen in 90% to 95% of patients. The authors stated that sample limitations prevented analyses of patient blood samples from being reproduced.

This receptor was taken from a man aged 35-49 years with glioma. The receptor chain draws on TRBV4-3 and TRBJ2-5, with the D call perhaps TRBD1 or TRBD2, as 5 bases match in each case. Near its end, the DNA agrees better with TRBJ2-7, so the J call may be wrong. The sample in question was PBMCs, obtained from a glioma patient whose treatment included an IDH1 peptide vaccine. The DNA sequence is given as TGCGCCAGCAGCCAAGTGACTGGGGGCGAGCAGTACTTC. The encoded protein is CASSQVTGGEQYF.